The T cell receptor beta chain described here comes from a study of graft-versus-host responses after intestinal transplantation. General observations from the study: Recipient bone marrow held GvH clones, some seen earlier in ileum or blood. Graft-versus-host to host-versus-graft clonal ratios in allografts were high in patients with graft-donor T cell macrochimerism.

Plated together were 200,000 CFSE-labeled responder cells and 200,000 irradiated, violet-dye-labeled stimulator cells. Sorted cells were CFSE-low CD3+CD4+ or CD3+CD8+ proliferating responders. The table came from immunoSEQ multiplex PCR; TCRdb's copy has only in-frame clones and leaves some out. The profile shows some 4,600 clones, roughly a quarter of them singletons. This clone is classed as medium-sized (0.01 to 0.1%). Germline V gene data show CDR1 as SGHRS and CDR2 as YFSETQ. Trimming shortened V by 0 bases and J by 2 bases, and 12 bases separated the two germline ends. The length of the CDR3 is 15 residues.

The clonotype originates from a human patient who received an intestinal transplant. The V gene is TRBV5-1, the J gene TRBJ2-7; D is perhaps TRBD1 or TRBD2 (5 bases each). The material was alloreactive CD4+ T cells from a mixed lymphocyte reaction culture, obtained before intestinal transplant. Subset here: CFSE-low proliferating T cells sorted from approximately six-day pre-transplant mixed lymphocyte reaction (GvH or HvG direction). The chain's CDR3 is CASSLAGFSAYEQYF. The CDR3 region has the DNA TGCGCCAGCAGCTTGGCAGGGTTTAGCGCCTACGAGCAGTACTTC.